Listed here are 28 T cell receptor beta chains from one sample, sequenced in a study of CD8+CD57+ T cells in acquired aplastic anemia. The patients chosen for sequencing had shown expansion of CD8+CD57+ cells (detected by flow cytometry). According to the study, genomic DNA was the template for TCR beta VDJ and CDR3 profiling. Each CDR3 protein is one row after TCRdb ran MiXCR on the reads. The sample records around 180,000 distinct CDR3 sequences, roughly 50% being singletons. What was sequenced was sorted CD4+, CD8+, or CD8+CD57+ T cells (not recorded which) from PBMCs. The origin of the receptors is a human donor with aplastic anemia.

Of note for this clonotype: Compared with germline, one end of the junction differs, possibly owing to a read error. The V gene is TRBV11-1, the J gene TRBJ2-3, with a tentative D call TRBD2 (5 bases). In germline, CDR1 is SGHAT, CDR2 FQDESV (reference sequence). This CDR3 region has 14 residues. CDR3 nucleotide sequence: TGTGCCAGCAGCCTTAGAGCTAGCACAGATACGCTGTATTTT. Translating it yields CASSLRASTDTLYF.

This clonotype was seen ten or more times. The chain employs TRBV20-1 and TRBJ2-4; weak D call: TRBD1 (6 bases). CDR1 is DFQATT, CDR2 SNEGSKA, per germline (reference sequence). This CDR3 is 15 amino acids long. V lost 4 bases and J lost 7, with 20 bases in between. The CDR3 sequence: CSATREAGVGNIQYF. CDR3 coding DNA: TGCAGTGCTACTCGAGAGGCAGGGGTAGGGAACATTCAGTACTTC.

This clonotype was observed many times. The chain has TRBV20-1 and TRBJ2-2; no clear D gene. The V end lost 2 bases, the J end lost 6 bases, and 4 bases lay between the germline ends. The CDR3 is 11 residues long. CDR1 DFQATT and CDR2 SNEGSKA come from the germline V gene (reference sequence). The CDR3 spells CSARSPGELFF. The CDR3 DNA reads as TGCAGTGCTAGATCTCCCGGGGAGCTGTTTTTT.

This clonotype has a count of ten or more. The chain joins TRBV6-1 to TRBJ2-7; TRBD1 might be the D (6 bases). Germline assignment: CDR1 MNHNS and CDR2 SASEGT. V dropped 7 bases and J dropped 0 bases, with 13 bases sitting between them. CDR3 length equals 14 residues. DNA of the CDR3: TGTGCCAGCAAAAGGACAGCCTCCTCCTACGAGCAGTACTTC. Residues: CASKRTASSYEQYF.

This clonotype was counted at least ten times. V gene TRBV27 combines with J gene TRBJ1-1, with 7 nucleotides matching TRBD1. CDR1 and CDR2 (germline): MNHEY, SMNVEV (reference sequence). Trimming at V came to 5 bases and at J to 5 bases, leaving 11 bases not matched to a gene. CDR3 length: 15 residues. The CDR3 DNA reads TGTGCCAGCAGTCGACAAGGACAGGATGGTACTGAAGCTTTCTTT. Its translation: CASSRQGQDGTEAFF.

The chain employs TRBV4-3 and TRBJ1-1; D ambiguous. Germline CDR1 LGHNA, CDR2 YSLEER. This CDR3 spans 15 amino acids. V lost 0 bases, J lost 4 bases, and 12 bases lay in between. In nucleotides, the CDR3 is TGCGCCAGCAGCCAAGATCGTGGAGGCGGCACTGAAGCTTTCTTT. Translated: CASSQDRGGGTEAFF.

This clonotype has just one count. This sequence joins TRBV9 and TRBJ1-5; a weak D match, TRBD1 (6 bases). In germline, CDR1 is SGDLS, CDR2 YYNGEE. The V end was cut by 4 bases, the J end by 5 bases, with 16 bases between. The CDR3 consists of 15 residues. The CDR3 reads CASSPTGHGDQPQHF. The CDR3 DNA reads TGTGCCAGCAGCCCAACGGGACATGGGGATCAGCCCCAGCATTTT.

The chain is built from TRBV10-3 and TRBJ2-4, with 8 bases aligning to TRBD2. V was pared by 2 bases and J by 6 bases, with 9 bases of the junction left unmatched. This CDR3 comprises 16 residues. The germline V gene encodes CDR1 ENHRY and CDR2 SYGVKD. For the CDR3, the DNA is TGTGCCATCAGTGAGCCGCGGGGGGCAGGCCGAAACATTCAGTACTTC. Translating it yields CAISEPRGAGRNIQYF.

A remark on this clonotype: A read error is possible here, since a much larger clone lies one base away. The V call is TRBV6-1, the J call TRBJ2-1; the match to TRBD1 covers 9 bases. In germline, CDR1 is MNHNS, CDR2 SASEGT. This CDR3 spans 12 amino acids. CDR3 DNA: TGTGCCGGCAGTCGCGGACAGGGGAAAGGGTTCTTC. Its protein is CAGSRGQGKGFF.

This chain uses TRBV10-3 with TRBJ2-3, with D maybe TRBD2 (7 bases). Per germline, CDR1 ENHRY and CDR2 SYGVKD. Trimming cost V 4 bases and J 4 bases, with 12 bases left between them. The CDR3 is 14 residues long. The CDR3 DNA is TGTGCCATCAGTGGGGGGGGGCCGCCAGATACGCAGTATTTT. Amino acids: CAISGGGPPDTQYF.

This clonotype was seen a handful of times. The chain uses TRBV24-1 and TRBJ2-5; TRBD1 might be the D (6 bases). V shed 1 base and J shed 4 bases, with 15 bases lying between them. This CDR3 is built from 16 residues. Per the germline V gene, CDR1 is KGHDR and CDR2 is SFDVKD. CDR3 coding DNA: TGTGCCACCAGTGATTTAGCGGACAGTCTGGGAGAGACCCAGTACTTC. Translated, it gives CATSDLADSLGETQYF.

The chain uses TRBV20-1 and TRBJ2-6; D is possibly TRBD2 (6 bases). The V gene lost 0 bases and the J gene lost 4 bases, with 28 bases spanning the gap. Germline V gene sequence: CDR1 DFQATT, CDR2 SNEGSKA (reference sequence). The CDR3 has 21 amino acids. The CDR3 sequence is CSARDTRGGGDPRSGANVLTF. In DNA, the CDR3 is TGCAGTGCTAGAGATACAAGAGGCGGAGGGGATCCCCGGAGCGGGGCCAACGTCCTGACTTTC.

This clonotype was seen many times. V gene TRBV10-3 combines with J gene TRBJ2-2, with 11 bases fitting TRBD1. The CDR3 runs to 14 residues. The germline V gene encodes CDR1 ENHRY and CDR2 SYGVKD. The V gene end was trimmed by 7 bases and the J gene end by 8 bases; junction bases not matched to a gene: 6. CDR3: CAIKPGQGVGELFF. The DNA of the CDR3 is TGTGCCATCAAACCGGGACAGGGGGTGGGGGAGCTGTTTTTT.

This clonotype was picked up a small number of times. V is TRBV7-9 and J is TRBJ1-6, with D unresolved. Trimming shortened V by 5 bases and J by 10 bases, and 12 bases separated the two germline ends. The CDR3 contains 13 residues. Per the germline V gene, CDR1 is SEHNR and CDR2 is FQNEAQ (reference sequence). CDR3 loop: CASSQARQSPLHF. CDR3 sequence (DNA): TGTGCCAGCAGCCAGGCCCGCCAATCACCCCTCCACTTT.

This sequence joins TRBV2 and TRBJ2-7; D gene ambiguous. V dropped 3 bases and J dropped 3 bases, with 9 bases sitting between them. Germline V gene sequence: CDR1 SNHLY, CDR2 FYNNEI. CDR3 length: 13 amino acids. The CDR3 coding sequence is TGTGCCAGCAGTGAGGGAAGGCACTACGAGCAGTACTTC. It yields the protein CASSEGRHYEQYF. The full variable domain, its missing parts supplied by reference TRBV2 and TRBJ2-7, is EPEVTQTPSHQVTQMGQEVILRCVPISNHLYFYWYRQILGQKVEFLVSFYNNEISEKSEIFDDQFSVERPDGSNFTLKIRSTKLEDSAMYFCASSEGRHYEQYFGPGTRLTVT.

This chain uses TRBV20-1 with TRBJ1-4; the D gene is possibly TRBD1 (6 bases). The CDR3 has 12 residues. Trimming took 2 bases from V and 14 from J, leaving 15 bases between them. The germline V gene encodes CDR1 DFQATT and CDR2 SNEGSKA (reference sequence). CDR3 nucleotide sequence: TGCAGTGCTAGACAAACACAGGGACTTCTGTTTTTT. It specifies CSARQTQGLLFF.

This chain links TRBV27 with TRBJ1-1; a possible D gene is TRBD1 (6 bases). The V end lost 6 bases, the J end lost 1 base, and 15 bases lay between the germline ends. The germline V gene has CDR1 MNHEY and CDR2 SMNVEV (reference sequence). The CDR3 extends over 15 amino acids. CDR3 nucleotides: TGTGCCAGCAGAAAAGCTTTGACAGGGAACACTGAAGCTTTCTTT. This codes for CASRKALTGNTEAFF.

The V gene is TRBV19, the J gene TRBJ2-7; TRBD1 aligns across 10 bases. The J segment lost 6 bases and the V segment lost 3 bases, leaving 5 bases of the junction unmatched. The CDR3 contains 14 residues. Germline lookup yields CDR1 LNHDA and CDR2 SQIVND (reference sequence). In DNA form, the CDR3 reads TGTGCCAGTAGTATTGGGACAGGGGTAGGCGAGCAGTACTTC. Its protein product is CASSIGTGVGEQYF.

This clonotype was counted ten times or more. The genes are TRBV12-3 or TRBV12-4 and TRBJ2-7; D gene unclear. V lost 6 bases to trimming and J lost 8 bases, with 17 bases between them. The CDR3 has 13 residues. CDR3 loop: CASSPEGLWKQYF. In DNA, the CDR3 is TGTGCCAGCAGCCCCGAAGGCCTTTGGAAGCAGTACTTC.

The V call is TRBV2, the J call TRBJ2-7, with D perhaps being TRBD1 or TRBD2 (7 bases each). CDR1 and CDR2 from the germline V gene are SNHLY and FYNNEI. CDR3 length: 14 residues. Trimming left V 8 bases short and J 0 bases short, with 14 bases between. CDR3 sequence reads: CASGGDRDSYEQYF. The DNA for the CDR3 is TGTGCCAGCGGGGGGGACAGAGACTCCTACGAGCAGTACTTC. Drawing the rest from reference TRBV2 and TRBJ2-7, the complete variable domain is EPEVTQTPSHQVTQMGQEVILRCVPISNHLYFYWYRQILGQKVEFLVSFYNNEISEKSEIFDDQFSVERPDGSNFTLKIRSTKLEDSAMYFCASGGDRDSYEQYFGPGTRLTVT.

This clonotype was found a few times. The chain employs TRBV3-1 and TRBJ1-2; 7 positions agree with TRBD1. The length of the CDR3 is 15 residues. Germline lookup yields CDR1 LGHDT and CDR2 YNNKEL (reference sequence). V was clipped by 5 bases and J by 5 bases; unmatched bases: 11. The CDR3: CASSSFEQGTYGYTF. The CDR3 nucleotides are TGTGCCAGCAGCTCTTTCGAACAGGGGACTTATGGCTACACCTTC.

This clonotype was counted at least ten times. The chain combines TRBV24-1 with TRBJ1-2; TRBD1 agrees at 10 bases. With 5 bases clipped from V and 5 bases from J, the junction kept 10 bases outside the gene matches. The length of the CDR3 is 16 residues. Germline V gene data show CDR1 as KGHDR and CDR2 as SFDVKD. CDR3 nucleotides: TGTGCCACCAGTGCCAGGACAGGGGGATCCCAATATGGCTACACCTTC. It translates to CATSARTGGSQYGYTF.

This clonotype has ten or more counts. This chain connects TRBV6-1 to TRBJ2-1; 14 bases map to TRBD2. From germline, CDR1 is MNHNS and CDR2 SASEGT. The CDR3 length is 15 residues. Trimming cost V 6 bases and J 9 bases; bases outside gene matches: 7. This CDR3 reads CASSSGLAGAREQFF. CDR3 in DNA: TGTGCCAGCAGCTCGGGACTAGCGGGAGCCCGTGAGCAGTTCTTC.

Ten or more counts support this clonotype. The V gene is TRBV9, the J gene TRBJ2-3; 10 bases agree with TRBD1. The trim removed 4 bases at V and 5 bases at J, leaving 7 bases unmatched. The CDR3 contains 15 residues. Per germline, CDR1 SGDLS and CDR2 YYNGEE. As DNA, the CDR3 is TGTGCCAGCAGCCCAGGGGGACAGGGGAAAGATACGCAGTATTTT. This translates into CASSPGGQGKDTQYF.

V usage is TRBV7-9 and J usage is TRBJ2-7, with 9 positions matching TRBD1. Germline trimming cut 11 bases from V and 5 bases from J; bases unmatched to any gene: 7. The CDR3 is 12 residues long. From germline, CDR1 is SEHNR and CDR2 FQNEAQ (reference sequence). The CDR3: CALGTGTDEQYF. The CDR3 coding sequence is TGTGCCTTGGGGACAGGGACGGACGAGCAGTACTTC.

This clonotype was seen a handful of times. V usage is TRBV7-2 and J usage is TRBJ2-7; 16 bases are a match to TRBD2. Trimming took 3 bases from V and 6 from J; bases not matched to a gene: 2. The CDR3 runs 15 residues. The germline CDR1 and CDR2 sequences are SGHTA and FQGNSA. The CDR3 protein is CASSFGTSGRGEQYF. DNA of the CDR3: TGTGCCAGCAGCTTCGGGACTAGCGGGAGGGGCGAGCAGTACTTC.

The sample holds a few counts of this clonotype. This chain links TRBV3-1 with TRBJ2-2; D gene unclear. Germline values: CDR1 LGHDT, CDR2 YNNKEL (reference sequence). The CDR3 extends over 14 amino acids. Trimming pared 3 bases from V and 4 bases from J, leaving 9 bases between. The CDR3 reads CASSQSTGTGELFF. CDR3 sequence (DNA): TGTGCCAGCAGCCAGTCCACGGGCACCGGGGAGCTGTTTTTT.

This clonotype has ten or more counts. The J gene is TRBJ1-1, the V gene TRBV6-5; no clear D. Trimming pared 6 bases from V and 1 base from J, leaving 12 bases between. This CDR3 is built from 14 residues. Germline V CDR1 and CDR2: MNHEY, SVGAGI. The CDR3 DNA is TGTGCCAGCAGCCGACGGACTGGGAACACTGAAGCTTTCTTT. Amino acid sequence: CASSRRTGNTEAFF.